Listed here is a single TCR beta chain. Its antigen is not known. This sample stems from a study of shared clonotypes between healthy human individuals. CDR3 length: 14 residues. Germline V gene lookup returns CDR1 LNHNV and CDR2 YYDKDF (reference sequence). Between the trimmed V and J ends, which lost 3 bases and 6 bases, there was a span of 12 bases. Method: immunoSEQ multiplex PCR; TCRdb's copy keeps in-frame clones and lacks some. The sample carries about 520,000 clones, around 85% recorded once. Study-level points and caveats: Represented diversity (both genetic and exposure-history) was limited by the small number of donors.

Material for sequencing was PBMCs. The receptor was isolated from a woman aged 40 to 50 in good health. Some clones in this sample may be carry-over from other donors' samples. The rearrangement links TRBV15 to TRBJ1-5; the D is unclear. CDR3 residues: CATSSLPISQPQHF. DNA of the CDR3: TGTGCCACCAGCAGTCTTCCGATCAGTCAGCCCCAGCATTTT. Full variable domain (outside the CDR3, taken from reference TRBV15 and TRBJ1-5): DAMVIQNPRYQVTQFGKPVTLSCSQTLNHNVMYWYQQKSSQAPKLLFHYYDKDFNNEADTPDNFQSRRPNTSFCFLDIRSPGLGDTAMYLCATSSLPISQPQHFGDGTRLSIL.